This T cell receptor beta chain emerged from a study of PD-1 blockade in mismatch repair-deficient tumors. Study overall: All were previously treated, progressing patients with some twelve mismatch repair-deficient cancer types. Study-wide results and limits: Rapid post-treatment expansion, then contraction, generally preceding radiologic response, marked tumor-resident clones.

The V and J ends lost 0 bases and 9 bases respectively, with 15 bases between them. CDR1 is MGHRA, CDR2 YSYEKL, per germline. This CDR3 contains 14 residues. Every patient had mismatch repair deficiency by PCR or immunohistochemistry. A few pembrolizumab responders had their TCRs sequenced. Points on this clone: The target antigen is unknown.

Method: immunoSEQ multiplex PCR; TCRdb's copy keeps in-frame clones and lacks some. The data contain over 100,000 clones, about 80% of them singletons. This receptor was taken from an adult with mismatch repair-deficient cancer. J is TRBJ2-7 and V is TRBV4-1; D unresolved. The source material was peripheral blood, sampled 60 weeks after starting pembrolizumab. The chain's CDR3 is CASSQETASGGQYF. For the CDR3, the DNA is TGCGCCAGCAGCCAAGAGACCGCATCGGGCGGGCAGTACTTC.